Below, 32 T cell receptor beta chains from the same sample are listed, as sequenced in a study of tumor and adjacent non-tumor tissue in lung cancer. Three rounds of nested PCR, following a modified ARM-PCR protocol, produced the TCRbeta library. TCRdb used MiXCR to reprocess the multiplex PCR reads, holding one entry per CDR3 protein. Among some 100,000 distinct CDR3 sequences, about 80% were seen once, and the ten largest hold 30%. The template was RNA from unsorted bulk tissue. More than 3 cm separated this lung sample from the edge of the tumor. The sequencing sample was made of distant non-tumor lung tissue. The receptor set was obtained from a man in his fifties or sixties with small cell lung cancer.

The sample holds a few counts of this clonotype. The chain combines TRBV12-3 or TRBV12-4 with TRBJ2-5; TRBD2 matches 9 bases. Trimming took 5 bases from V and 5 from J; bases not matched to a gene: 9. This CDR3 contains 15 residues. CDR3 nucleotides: TGTGCCAGCAGTCTGACTAGCGGCGTGATGGAGACCCAGTACTTC. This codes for CASSLTSGVMETQYF.

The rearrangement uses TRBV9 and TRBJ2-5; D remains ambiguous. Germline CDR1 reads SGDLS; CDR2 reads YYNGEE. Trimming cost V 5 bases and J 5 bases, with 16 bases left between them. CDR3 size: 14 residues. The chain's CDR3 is CASSRGPTRETQYF. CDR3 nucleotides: TGTGCCAGCAGTCGTGGACCCACTCGGGAGACCCAGTACTTC.

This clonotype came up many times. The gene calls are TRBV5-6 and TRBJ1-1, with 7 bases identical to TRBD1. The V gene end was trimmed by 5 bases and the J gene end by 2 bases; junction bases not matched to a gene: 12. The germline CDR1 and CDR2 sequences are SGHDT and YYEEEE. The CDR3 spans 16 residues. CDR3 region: CASRPGGGYQNTEAFF. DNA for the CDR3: TGTGCCAGCAGACCAGGGGGGGGCTACCAAAACACTGAAGCTTTCTTT. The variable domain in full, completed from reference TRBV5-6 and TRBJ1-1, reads DAGVTQSPTHLIKTRGQQVTLRCSPKSGHDTVSWYQQALGQGPQFIFQYYEEEERQRGNFPDRFSGHQFPNYSSELNVNALLLGDSALYLCASRPGGGYQNTEAFFGQGTRLTVV.

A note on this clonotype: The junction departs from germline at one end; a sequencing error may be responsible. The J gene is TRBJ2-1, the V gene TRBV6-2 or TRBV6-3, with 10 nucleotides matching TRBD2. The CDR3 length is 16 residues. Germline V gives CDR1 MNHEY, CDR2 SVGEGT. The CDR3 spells CASSPSLAGTYNDQFF. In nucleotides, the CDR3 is TGTGCGAGCAGTCCCTCACTAGCGGGGACCTACAATGATCAGTTCTTC.

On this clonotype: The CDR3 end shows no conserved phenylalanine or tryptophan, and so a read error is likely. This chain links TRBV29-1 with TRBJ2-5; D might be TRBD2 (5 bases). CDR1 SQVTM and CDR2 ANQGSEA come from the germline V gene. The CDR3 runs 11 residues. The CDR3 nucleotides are TGCAGCGTGGAGCTTGGGGAGATCCAGTACTTG. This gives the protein CSVELGEIQYL.

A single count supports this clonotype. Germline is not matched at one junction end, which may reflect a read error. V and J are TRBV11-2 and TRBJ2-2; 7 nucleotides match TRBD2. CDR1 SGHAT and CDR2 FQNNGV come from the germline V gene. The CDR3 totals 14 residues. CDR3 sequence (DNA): TGCGCCAGCAGCTTAGCGCGGGAGACCGAGGAGTTGTTTTTT. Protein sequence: CASSLARETEELFF. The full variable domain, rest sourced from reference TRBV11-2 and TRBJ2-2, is EAGVAQSPRYKIIEKRQSVAFWCNPISGHATLYWYQQILGQGPKLLIQFQNNGVVDDSQLPKDRFSAERLKGVDSTLKIQPAKLEDSAVYLCASSLARETEELFFGEGSRLTVL.

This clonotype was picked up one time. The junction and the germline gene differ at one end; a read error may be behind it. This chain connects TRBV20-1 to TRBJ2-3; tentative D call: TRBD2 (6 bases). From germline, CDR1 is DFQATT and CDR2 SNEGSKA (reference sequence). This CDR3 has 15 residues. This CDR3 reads CSASPAVREADTQYF. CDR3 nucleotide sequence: TGTAGTGCTAGCCCGGCGGTAAGGGAGGCAGATACGCAGTATTTT.

DNA for the CDR3: TGCGCCATCAACCAAGTGTCGGCGGGATCCTACGAGCAGTACTTC. Its protein product is CAINQVSAGSYEQYF. The chain carries TRBV4-1 and TRBJ2-7, with D possibly matching TRBD2 (6 bases). The CDR3 runs to 15 residues. The germline V gene encodes CDR1 MGHRA and CDR2 YSYEKL. V was shortened by 10 bases and J by 1 base, with 20 bases between the two germline ends.

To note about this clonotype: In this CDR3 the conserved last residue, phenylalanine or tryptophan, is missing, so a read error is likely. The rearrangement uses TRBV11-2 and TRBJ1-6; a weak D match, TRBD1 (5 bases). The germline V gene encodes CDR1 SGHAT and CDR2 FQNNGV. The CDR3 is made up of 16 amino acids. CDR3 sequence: CDCSLVGGGYNSPLHV. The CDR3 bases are TGTGACTGCAGCTTAGTGGGGGGGGGATATAATTCACCCCTCCACGTT.

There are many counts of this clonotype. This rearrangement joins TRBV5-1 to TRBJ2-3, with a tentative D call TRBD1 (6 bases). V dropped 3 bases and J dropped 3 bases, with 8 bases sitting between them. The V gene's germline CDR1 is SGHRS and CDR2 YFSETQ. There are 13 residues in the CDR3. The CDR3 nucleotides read TGCGCCAGCAGCTCTCAGGGGACAGATACGCAGTATTTT. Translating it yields CASSSQGTDTQYF.

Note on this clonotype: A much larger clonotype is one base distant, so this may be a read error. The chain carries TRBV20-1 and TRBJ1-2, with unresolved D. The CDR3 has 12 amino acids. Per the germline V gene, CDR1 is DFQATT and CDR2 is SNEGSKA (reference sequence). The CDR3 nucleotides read TGCTGTGCGAGACTTCAGGACTATGGCTACACCTTC. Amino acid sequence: CCARLQDYGYTF.

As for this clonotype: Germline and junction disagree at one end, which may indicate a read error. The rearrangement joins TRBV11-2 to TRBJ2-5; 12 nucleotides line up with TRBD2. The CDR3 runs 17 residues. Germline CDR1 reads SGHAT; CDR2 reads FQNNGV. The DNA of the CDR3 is TGTGCCAGCAGCATCTCCGGGACTAGCGGGTCGCGGGAGACTCAGTACTTC. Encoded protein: CASSISGTSGSRETQYF. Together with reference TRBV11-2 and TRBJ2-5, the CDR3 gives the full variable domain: EAGVAQSPRYKIIEKRQSVAFWCNPISGHATLYWYQQILGQGPKLLIQFQNNGVVDDSQLPKDRFSAERLKGVDSTLKIQPAKLEDSAVYLCASSISGTSGSRETQYFGPGTRLLVL.

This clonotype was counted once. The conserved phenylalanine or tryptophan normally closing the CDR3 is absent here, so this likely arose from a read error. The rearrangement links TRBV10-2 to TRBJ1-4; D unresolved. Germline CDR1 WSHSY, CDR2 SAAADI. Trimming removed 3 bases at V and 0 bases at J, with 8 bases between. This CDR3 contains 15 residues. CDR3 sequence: CASSDAPATNEKLFY. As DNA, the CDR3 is TGCGCCAGCAGTGACGCACCTGCAACTAATGAAAAACTGTTTTAT.

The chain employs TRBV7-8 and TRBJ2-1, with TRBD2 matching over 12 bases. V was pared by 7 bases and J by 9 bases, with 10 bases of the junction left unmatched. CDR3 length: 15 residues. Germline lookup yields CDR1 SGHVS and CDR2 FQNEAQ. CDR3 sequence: CASNQGLAGNIEQFF. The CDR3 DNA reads TGTGCCAGCAACCAAGGACTAGCGGGAAACATTGAGCAGTTCTTC.

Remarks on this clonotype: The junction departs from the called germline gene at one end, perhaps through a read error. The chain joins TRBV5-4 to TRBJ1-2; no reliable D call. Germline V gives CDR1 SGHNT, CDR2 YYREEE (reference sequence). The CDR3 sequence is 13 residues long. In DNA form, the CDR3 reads TGTGCCAGCAGCTTGATTTCCCGGGGTGGCTACAATTTC. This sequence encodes CASSLISRGGYNF.

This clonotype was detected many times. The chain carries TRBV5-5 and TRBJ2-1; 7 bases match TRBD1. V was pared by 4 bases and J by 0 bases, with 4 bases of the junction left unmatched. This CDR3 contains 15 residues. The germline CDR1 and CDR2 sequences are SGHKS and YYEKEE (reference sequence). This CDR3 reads CASSPGTVSYNEQFF. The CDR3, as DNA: TGTGCCAGCAGCCCGGGGACAGTCTCCTACAATGAGCAGTTCTTC.

This chain's CDR3 is CASSNGGTLPLYEQYV. Written as DNA, the CDR3 is TGTGCCAGCAGTAACGGAGGGACTCTCCCACTTTACGAGCAGTACGTC. The V and J genes are TRBV6-6 and TRBJ2-7; perhaps TRBD2 as D (6 bases). The CDR3 contains 16 residues. Germline V lookup: CDR1 MNHNY, CDR2 SVGAGI (reference sequence). V lost 5 bases and J 4 bases, leaving 21 bases between the germline ends.

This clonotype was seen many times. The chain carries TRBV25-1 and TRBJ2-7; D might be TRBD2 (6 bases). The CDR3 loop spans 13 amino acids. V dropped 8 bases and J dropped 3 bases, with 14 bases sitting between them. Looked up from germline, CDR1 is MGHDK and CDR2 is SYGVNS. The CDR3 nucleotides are TGTGCCAGCGCCCTGGGCGGGAACTACGAGCAGTACTTC. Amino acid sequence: CASALGGNYEQYF.

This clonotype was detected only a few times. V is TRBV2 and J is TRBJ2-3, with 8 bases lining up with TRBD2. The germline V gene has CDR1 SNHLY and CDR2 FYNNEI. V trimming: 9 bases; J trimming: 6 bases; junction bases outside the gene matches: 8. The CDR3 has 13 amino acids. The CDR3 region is CASQREFEDTQYF. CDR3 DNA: TGTGCCAGTCAGCGGGAGTTTGAGGATACGCAGTATTTT.

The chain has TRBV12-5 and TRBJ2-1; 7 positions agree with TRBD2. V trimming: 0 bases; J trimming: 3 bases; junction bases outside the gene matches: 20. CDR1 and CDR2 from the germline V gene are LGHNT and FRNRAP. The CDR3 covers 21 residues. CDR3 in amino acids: CASGLVPIPGLVGRFYNEQFF. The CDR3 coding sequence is TGTGCTAGTGGTTTGGTACCTATCCCTGGACTAGTGGGGCGCTTCTACAATGAGCAGTTCTTC.

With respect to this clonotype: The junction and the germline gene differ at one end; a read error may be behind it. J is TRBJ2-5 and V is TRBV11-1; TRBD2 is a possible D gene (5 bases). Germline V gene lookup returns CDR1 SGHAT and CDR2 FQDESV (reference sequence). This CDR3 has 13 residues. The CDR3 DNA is TGTCCCAGCAGCTTAGCGACCGGGGAGACCCAGTACTTC. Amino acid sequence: CPSSLATGETQYF.

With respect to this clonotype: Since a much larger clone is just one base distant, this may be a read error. The CDR3: CASSDWGGPPADTQYF. CDR3 bases: TGTGCCAGCAGCGATTGGGGGGGGCCCCCCGCAGATACGCAGTATTTT. This chain connects TRBV5-8 to TRBJ2-3; D perhaps matches TRBD2 (7 bases). CDR1 and CDR2 from the germline V gene are SGHTS and YDEGEE. The CDR3 covers 16 residues. V was clipped by 4 bases and J by 4 bases, with 19 bases between them.

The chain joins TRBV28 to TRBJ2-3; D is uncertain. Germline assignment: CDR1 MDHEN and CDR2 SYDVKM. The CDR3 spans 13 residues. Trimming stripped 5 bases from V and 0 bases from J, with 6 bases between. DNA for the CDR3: TGTGCCAGCAGTGAGCCTAGCACAGATACGCAGTATTTT. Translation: CASSEPSTDTQYF.

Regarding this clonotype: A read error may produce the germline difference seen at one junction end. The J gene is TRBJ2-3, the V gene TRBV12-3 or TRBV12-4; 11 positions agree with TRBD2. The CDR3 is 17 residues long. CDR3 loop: CASSLEPSGRPGDMQYF. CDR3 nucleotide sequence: TGTGCCAGCAGCTTAGAGCCTAGCGGGAGGCCGGGAGATATGCAGTATTTT.

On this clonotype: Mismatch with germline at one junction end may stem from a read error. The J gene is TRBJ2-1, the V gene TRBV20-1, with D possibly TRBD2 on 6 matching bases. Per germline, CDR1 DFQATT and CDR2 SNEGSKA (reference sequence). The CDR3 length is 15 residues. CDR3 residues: CSARPGTGGIDDQFF. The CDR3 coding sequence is TGCAGTGCTCGACCCGGGACTGGTGGGATAGATGACCAGTTCTTC.

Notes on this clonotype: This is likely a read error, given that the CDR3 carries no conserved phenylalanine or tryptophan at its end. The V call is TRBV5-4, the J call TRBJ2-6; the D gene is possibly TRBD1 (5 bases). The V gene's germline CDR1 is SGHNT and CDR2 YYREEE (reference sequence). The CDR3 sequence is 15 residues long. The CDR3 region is CASSRSASGANVLTL. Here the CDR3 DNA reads TGTGCCAGCAGTCGGTCAGCCTCTGGGGCCAACGTTCTGACTCTC.

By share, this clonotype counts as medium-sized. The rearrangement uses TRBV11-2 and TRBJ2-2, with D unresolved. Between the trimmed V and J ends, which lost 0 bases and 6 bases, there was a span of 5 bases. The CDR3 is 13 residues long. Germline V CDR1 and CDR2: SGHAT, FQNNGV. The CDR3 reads CASSLESAGELFF. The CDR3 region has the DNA TGTGCCAGCAGCTTAGAGTCGGCCGGGGAGCTGTTTTTT.

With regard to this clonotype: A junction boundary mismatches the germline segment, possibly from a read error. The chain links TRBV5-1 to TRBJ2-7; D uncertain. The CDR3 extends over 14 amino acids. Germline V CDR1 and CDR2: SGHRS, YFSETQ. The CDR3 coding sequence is TGCGCTAGCAGCTTGGTGTTGAGCTCCTACGACCAGTACTTC. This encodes CASSLVLSSYDQYF.

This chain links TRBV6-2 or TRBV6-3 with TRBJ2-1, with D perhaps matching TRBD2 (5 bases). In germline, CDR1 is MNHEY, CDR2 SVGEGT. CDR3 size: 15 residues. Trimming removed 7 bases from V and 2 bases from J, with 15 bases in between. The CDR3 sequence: CASNTRGWPYNEQFF. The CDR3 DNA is TGTGCCAGCAACACACGAGGGTGGCCCTACAATGAGCAGTTCTTC.

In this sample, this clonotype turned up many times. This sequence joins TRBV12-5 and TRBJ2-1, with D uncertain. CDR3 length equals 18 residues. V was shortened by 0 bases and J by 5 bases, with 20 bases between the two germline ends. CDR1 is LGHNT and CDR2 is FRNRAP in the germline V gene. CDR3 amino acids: CASGLVPGPPLRHNEQFF. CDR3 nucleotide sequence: TGTGCTAGTGGTTTGGTACCCGGGCCTCCATTACGACACAATGAGCAGTTCTTC.

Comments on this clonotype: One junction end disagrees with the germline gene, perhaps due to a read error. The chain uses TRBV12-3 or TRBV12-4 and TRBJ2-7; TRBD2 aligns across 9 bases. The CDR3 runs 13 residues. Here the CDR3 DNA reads TGTGCCAGCAGCCCGCGGGGGGGTTACGAGCAGTGTTTC. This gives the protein CASSPRGGYEQCF.

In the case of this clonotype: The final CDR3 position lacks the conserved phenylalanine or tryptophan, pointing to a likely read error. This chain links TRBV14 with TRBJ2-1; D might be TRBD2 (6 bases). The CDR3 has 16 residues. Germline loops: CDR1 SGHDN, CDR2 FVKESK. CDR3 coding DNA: TGTGCCAGCAACCAAGGGCGGAGGGTCCTACTGGATGAGCAGTTCCTC. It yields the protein CASNQGRRVLLDEQFL.